A single sample is the source of the 3 T cell receptor beta chains below, sequenced in a study of cytomegalovirus exposure and HLA in healthy donors. Here immunoSEQ multiplex PCR was the method, and the copy in TCRdb shows in-frame clones only, minus some. The table has 150,000 to 200,000 clones, 70% to 90% seen once. Sequencing was performed on PBMCs. The source of these receptors is a woman aged 25 to 45 in good health and CMV-seronegative.

V gene TRBV9 combines with J gene TRBJ2-7; no firm D call. This CDR3 has 14 amino acids. Germline V gene lookup returns CDR1 SGDLS and CDR2 YYNGEE. V was shortened by 0 bases and J by 5 bases, with 12 bases between the two germline ends. CDR3 DNA: TGTGCCAGCAGCGTAGAACGGCAGCCCAACGAGCAGTACTTC. It yields the protein CASSVERQPNEQYF.

DNA of the CDR3: TGTGCCAGCAGCTCTACAGGTGCCACTAATGAAAAACTGTTTTTT. This codes for CASSSTGATNEKLFF. The genes are TRBV7-9 and TRBJ1-4, with a possible D match to TRBD1 (5 bases). The CDR3 is made up of 15 amino acids. Germline V gene lookup returns CDR1 SEHNR and CDR2 FQNEAQ (reference sequence). Deletions cut 4 bases from V and 2 bases from J, with 11 bases between.

Here the CDR3 reads CASSSRPPTSYEQYF. Here the CDR3 DNA reads TGCGCCAGCAGCTCGCGCCCGCCGACCTCCTACGAGCAGTACTTC. The chain carries TRBV5-1 and TRBJ2-7, with D uncertain. Germline V gives CDR1 SGHRS, CDR2 YFSETQ. Between the trimmed V and J ends, which lost 3 bases and 0 bases, there was a span of 13 bases. CDR3 length: 15 amino acids. The full variable domain, in which reference TRBV5-1 and TRBJ2-7 provide the parts outside the CDR3, is KAGVTQTPRYLIKTRGQQVTLSCSPISGHRSVSWYQQTPGQGLQFLFEYFSETQRNKGNFPGRFSGRQFSNSRSEMNVSTLELGDSALYLCASSSRPPTSYEQYFGPGTRLTVT.